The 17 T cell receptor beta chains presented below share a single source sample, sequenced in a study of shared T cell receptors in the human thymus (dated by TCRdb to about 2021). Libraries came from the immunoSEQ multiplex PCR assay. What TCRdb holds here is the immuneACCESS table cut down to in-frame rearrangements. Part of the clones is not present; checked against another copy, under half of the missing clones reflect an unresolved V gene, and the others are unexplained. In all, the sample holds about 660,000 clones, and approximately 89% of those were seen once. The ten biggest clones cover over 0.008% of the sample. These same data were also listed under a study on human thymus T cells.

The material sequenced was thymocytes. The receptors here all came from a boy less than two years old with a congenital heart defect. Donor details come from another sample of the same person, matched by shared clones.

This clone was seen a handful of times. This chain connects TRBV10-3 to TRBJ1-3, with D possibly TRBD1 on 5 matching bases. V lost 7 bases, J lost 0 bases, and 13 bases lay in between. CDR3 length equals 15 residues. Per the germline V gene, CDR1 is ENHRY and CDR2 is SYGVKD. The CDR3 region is CAIKEEGSSGNTIYF. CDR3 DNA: TGTGCCATCAAGGAGGAGGGGAGCTCTGGAAACACCATATATTTT.

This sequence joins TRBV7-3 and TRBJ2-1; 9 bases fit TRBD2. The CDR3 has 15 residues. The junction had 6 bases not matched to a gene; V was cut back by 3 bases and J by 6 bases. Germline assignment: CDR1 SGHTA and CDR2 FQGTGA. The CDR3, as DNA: TGTGCCAGCAGCTTTAGCGGGGGAGGGTGCAATGAGCAGTTCTTC. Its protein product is CASSFSGGGCNEQFF.

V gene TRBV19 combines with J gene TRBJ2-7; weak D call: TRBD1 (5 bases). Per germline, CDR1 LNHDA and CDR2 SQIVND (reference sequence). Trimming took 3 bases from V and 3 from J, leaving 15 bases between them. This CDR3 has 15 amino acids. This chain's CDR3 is CASSMARGKYYEQYF. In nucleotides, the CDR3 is TGTGCCAGTAGTATGGCAAGGGGCAAGTACTACGAGCAGTACTTC.

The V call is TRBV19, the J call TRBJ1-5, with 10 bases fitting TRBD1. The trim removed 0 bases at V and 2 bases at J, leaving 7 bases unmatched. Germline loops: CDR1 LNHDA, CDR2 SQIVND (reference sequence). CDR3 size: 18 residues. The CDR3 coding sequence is TGTGCCAGTAGTATAGAGTGGGACAGGGGTAACGGCAATCAGCCCCAGCATTTT. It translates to CASSIEWDRGNGNQPQHF.

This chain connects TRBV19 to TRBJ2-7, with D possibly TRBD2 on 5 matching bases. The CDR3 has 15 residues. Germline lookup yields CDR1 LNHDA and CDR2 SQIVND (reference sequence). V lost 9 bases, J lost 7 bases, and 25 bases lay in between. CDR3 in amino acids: CASSDDLEPTREQYF. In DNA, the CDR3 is TGTGCCAGCTCCGACGACCTTGAGCCCACTAGGGAGCAGTACTTC.

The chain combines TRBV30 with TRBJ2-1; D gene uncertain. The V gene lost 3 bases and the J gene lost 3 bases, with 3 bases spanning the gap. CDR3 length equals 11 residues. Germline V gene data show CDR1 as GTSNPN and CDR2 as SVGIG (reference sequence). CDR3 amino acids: CAWSVYNEQFF. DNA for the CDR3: TGTGCCTGGAGCGTCTACAATGAGCAGTTCTTC.

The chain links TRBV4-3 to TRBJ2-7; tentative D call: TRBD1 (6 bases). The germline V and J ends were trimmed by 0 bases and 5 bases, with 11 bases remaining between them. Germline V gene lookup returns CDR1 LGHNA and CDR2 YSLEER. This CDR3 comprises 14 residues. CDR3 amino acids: CASSQESRGHEQYF. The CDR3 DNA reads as TGCGCCAGCAGCCAAGAAAGCAGGGGCCACGAGCAGTACTTC.

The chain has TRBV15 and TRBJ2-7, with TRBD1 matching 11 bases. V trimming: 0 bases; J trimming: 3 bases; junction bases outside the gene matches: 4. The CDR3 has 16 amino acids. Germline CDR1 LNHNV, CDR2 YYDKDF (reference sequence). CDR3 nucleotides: TGTGCCACCAGCAGAGATCGGGGGACAGGGGGCTACGAGCAGTACTTC. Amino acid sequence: CATSRDRGTGGYEQYF.

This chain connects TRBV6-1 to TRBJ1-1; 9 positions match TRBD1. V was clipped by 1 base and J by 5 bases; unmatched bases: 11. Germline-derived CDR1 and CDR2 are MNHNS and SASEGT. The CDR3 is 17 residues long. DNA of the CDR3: TGTGCCAGCAGTGAAGGGGGACAGGGAATAGTGTGGACTGAAGCTTTCTTT. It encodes CASSEGGQGIVWTEAFF.

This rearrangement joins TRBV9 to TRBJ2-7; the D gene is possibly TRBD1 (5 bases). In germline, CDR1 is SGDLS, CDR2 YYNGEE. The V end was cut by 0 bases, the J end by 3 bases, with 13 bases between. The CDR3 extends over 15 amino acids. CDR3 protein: CASSVGQTDHYEQYF. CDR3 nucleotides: TGTGCCAGCAGCGTAGGACAGACCGACCACTACGAGCAGTACTTC.

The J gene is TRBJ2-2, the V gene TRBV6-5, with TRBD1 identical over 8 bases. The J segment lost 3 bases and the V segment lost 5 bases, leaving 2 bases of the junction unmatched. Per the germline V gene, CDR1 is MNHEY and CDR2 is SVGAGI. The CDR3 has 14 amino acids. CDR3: CASSIQGDTGELFF. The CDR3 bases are TGTGCCAGCAGTATACAGGGGGACACCGGGGAGCTGTTTTTT.

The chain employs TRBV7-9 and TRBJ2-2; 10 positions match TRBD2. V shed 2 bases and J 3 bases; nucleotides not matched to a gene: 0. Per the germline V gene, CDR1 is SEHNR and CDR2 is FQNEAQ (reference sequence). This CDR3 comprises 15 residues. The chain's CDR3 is CASSLLAGDTGELFF. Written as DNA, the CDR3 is TGTGCCAGCAGCTTACTAGCGGGAGACACCGGGGAGCTGTTTTTT. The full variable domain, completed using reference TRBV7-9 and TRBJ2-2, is DTGVSQNPRHKITKRGQNVTFRCDPISEHNRLYWYRQTLGQGPEFLTYFQNEAQLEKSRLLSDRFSAERPKGSFSTLEIQRTEQGDSAMYLCASSLLAGDTGELFFGEGSRLTVL.

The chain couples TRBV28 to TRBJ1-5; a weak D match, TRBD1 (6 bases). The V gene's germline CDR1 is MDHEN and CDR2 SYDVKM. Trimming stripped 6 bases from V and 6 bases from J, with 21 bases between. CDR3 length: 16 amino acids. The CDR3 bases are TGTGCCAGCAGCGAAGGAAAACAGGGTTTGGGTCAGCCCCAGCATTTT. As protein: CASSEGKQGLGQPQHF.

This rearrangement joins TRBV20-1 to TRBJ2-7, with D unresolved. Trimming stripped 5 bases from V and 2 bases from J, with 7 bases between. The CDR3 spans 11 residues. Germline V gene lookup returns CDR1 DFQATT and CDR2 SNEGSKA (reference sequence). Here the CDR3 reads CSARTAYEQYF. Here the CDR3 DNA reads TGCAGTGCTCGAACAGCCTACGAGCAGTACTTC.

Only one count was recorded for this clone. This chain's CDR3 is CASSEGAGETQYF. The DNA of the CDR3 is TGTGCCAGCTCAGAAGGCGCGGGGGAGACCCAGTACTTC. The gene calls are TRBV5-4 and TRBJ2-5; a possible D gene is TRBD2 (6 bases). From germline, CDR1 is SGHNT and CDR2 YYREEE (reference sequence). The CDR3 consists of 13 residues. With 7 bases removed from V and 5 bases from J, the gap between germline ends came to 15 bases.

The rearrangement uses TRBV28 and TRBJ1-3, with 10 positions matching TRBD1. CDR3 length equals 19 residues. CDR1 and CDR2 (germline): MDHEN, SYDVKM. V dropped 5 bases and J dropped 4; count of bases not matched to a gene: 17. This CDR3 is CASSPPGTGAPGGGNTIYF. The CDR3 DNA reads TGTGCCAGCAGTCCTCCCGGGACAGGGGCCCCAGGAGGGGGAAACACCATATATTTT.

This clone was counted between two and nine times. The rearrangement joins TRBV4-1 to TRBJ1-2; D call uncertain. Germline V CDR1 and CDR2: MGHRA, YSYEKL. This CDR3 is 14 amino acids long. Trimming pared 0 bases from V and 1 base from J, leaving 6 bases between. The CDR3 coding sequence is TGCGCCAGCAGCCAAGATCTAGTTAACTATGGCTACACCTTC. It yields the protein CASSQDLVNYGYTF.